Reported below is one T cell receptor beta chain. The target antigen is unknown. Trimming cost V 4 bases and J 4 bases; bases outside gene matches: 4. CDR1 SGHNT and CDR2 YENEEA come from the germline V gene. The CDR3 is made up of 14 amino acids. These data belong to a study of T-cell memory formation after mild COVID-19. Study findings and constraints: Memory cells collected pre-infection included some clones that later responded, suggesting cross-reactive memory joined.

TCRdb re-analysed the 5' RACE reads in MiXCR, keeping a single row per CDR3 protein. The data contain fewer than 500,000 distinct CDR3 sequences, around a quarter of them singletons. Sequencing input: PBMCs or a T cell subset sorted from them (not recorded which). This sequence originates from an adult woman who had mild COVID-19 (a few samples of this study predate the infection). Cell type and time point are not known. The chain is built from TRBV11-3 and TRBJ2-3, with 8 bases identical to TRBD1. This CDR3 reads CASSSGGPADTQYF. In nucleotides, the CDR3 is TGTGCCAGCAGCTCAGGGGGCCCCGCAGATACGCAGTATTTT.